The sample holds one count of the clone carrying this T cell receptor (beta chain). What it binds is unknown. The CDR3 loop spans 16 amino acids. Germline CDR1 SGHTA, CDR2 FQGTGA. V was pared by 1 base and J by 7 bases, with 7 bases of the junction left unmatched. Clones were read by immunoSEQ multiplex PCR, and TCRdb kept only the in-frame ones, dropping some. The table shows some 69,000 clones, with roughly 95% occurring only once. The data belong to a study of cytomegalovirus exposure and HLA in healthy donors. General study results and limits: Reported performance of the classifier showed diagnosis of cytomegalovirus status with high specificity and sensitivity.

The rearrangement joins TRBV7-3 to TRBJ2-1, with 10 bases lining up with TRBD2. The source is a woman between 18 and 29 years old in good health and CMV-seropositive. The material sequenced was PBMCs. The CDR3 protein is CASSLKGLASGNEQFF. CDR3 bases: TGTGCCAGCAGCTTAAAGGGACTAGCGTCGGGGAATGAGCAGTTCTTC.